The next 18 T cell receptor beta chains were all read from a single sample in a study of tumor-infiltrating lymphocytes in primary liver carcinoma. The blood RNA (from unsorted whole blood) was obtained, and germline DNA was also extracted. Production of TCR beta cDNA used approximately 0.45 ug total RNA together with a constant-region primer. Three nested multiplex PCR rounds of slightly modified ARM-PCR generated TCR beta libraries. Both of the initial two PCR rounds ran for about 9 cycles and employed TRBV1-TRBV30 forward primers alongside a C-beta reverse primer. TCRdb redid the calling of the multiplex PCR reads with MiXCR, one entry per CDR3 protein. This table has around 330,000 distinct CDR3 sequences, 65% appearing once. What was sequenced was peripheral blood. The receptors stem from a man aged 35 to 55 with primary liver carcinoma and hepatitis B virus infection.

With regard to this clonotype: The CDR3 does not close with the conserved phenylalanine or tryptophan, likely indicating a read error. This chain links TRBV11-2 with TRBJ1-1, with D unclear. Germline V gene sequence: CDR1 SGHAT, CDR2 FQNNGV. The CDR3 sequence is 12 residues long. The chain's CDR3 is CASSPGVSEAFL. CDR3 DNA sequence: TGCGCCAGCAGCCCTGGGGTTTCTGAAGCTTTCTTA.

This clonotype has ten or more counts. The V gene is TRBV6-5, the J gene TRBJ2-3; 12 positions match TRBD2. This CDR3 spans 17 amino acids. CDR1 and CDR2 (germline): MNHEY, SVGAGI. Trimming cost V 2 bases and J 0 bases; bases outside gene matches: 3. The CDR3 bases are TGTGCCAGCAGTTACCGAGGGACTAGCGGGAGCACAGATACGCAGTATTTT. This sequence encodes CASSYRGTSGSTDTQYF.

V usage is TRBV10-3 and J usage is TRBJ2-3; D might be TRBD1 or TRBD2, each matching 5 bases. The CDR3 contains 16 residues. Germline-derived CDR1 and CDR2 are ENHRY and SYGVKD. Trimming left V 0 bases short and J 2 bases short, with 12 bases between. CDR3 region: CAISESIVGVTDTQYF. In nucleotides, the CDR3 is TGTGCCATCAGTGAGTCGATTGTGGGGGTCACAGATACGCAGTATTTT.

This clonotype was counted between two and nine times. At one end the junction does not follow the germline gene, possibly because of a read error. This sequence joins TRBV10-3 and TRBJ2-1; 9 bases line up with TRBD2. CDR3 length equals 16 residues. The germline V gene encodes CDR1 ENHRY and CDR2 SYGVKD. The CDR3 region has the DNA TGTGCAATCAGCCCGGGAGGAGCGGGAGGCAGGGATGAGCAGTTCTTC. Its protein is CAISPGGAGGRDEQFF.

Turning to this clonotype: A much larger clone sits a single nucleotide away, making a read error possible. The chain is built from TRBV10-3 and TRBJ1-2, with unresolved D. The CDR3 totals 12 residues. Trimming cost V 6 bases and J 8 bases, with 13 bases left between them. The germline V gene encodes CDR1 ENHRY and CDR2 SYGVKD. The CDR3 region has the DNA TGTGCCATCAGCCCGACATGGAAGGGCTACACCTTC. Its protein product is CAISPTWKGYTF.

Turning to this clonotype: One junction end does not reproduce the germline sequence, and a read error may be involved. This chain uses TRBV18 with TRBJ2-3; 10 nucleotides line up with TRBD2. The V gene's germline CDR1 is KGHSH and CDR2 LQKENI. This CDR3 comprises 19 residues. DNA of the CDR3: TGTGCCAGCTCACCAAGTCGACTAGCGGGCATTGGTAGGACAGATGCGCAGTATTTT. Amino acids: CASSPSRLAGIGRTDAQYF.

Ten or more counts support this clonotype. CDR3 residues: CASSQRGTAYGYTF. The CDR3 DNA reads TGCGCCAGCAGCCAGAGGGGGACGGCCTATGGCTACACCTTC. The rearrangement links TRBV4-1 to TRBJ1-2; D is possibly TRBD1 (6 bases). With 3 bases removed from V and 4 bases from J, the gap between germline ends came to 12 bases. Germline-derived CDR1 and CDR2 are MGHRA and YSYEKL. The CDR3 is 14 residues long.

Points on this clonotype: Mismatch with germline at one junction end may stem from a read error. CDR3 region: CGSSIRLSASGSGDTQYF. The CDR3 DNA is TGTGGCAGCAGCATTCGCCTGTCGGCTAGTGGGAGTGGAGATACGCAGTATTTT. J is TRBJ2-3 and V is TRBV11-2; tentatively, D is TRBD2 (5 bases). The CDR3 covers 18 residues. Germline CDR1 is SGHAT and CDR2 is FQNNGV.

Comments on this clonotype: This clone may be a read error of a much larger clone one base away. The chain links TRBV6-2 or TRBV6-3 to TRBJ2-4; 7 nucleotides align to TRBD2. This CDR3 is built from 20 residues. The germline V gene encodes CDR1 MNHEY and CDR2 SVGEGT. J lost 0 bases, V lost 2 bases, and 16 bases had no gene match. The CDR3 DNA is TGTGCCAGCAGTTACCCGAGGGAGGGCCTCTTACCCATAGCCAAAAACATTCAGTACTTC. Residues: CASSYPREGLLPIAKNIQYF.

This clonotype was counted a few times. As DNA, the CDR3 is TGCGCCAGCAGAGGTCGACAGGGTGACACTGAAGCTTTCTTT. Translated, it gives CASRGRQGDTEAFF. The genes are TRBV5-1 and TRBJ1-1, with 7 positions matching TRBD1. CDR3 size: 14 residues. Per the germline V gene, CDR1 is SGHRS and CDR2 is YFSETQ. The V and J ends lost 5 bases and 3 bases, in that order; junction bases with no gene match: 7.

With respect to this clonotype: A clone one base away is much larger, so this may be a read error. CDR3 residues: CSVEVWTLRSEKLFF. The CDR3 DNA reads TGCAGCGTTGAAGTCTGGACCCTGAGGAGTGAAAAACTGTTTTTT. The chain couples TRBV29-1 to TRBJ1-4; D is unclear. CDR3 length: 15 residues. Looked up from germline, CDR1 is SQVTM and CDR2 is ANQGSEA. V gave up 1 base and J gave up 7 bases, with 16 bases separating them.

About this clonotype itself: One end of the junction varies from germline; a read error may be responsible. The chain has TRBV6-5 and TRBJ1-1; D gene unclear. CDR1 is MNHEY and CDR2 is SVGAGI in the germline V gene. This CDR3 is 13 amino acids long. The CDR3 loop is CAGSYNTNTEAFF. The DNA of the CDR3 is TGTGCCGGCAGTTACAACACAAACACTGAAGCTTTCTTT.

The V gene is TRBV21-1, the J gene TRBJ2-4; the table names TRBD2, a call not compared with the DNA. TRBV21-1 is labeled a pseudogene. This CDR3 has 17 amino acids. This CDR3 is CASSKQAGGIAKNIQYF. The DNA of the CDR3 is TGTGCCAGCAGCAAACAAGCGGGAGGGATAGCCAAAAACATCCAGTACTTC.

A word on this clonotype: A read error may explain this, as a much larger clone is one base away. The rearrangement joins TRBV12-3 or TRBV12-4 to TRBJ1-2; a weak D match, TRBD1 (6 bases). V lost 4 bases to trimming and J lost 1 base, with 10 bases between them. The CDR3 covers 14 residues. As DNA, the CDR3 is TGTGCCAGCAGTTCAAGGGGGATTAACTATGGCTACACCTTC. Translation: CASSSRGINYGYTF.

This clonotype was seen a single time. The junction does not match germline at one end; this may be a read error. This chain connects TRBV5-1 to TRBJ2-1; 10 bases fit TRBD2. The CDR3 extends over 14 amino acids. CDR1 is SGHRS, CDR2 YFSETQ, per germline. The CDR3 sequence: CASSPLAGLNEQSF. The CDR3 DNA is TGCGCCAGCAGCCCACTAGCGGGATTGAATGAGCAGTCCTTC.

As for this clonotype: A read error is possible here, since a much larger clone lies one base away. The V gene is TRBV6-1, the J gene TRBJ2-1, with 8 bases matching TRBD2. CDR1 is MNHNS and CDR2 is SASEGT in the germline V gene. This CDR3 is 16 amino acids long. As DNA, the CDR3 is TGTGACAGCAGTGAAGGAGTTAGCGGGATCTACAATGAGCAATTCTTC. It translates to CDSSEGVSGIYNEQFF.

This chain connects TRBV28 to TRBJ2-1; tentatively, D is TRBD1 (5 bases). From germline, CDR1 is MDHEN and CDR2 SYDVKM. Trimming stripped 4 bases from V and 8 bases from J, with 12 bases between. This CDR3 spans 13 amino acids. The CDR3 DNA is TGTGCCAGCAGTTATGCAGGGTTGGATGAGCAGTTCTTC. Translating gives CASSYAGLDEQFF.

Of note for this clonotype: This may come from a read error, since a much larger clone is one base off. The chain is built from TRBV4-1 and TRBJ2-7; D could derive from TRBD1 or TRBD2 (6 bases each). The CDR3 runs to 15 residues. The V end lost 4 bases, the J end lost 3 bases, and 16 bases lay between the germline ends. Germline CDR1 and CDR2: MGHRA and YSYEKL. CDR3 in amino acids: CASSPTSEGGYEQYF. The CDR3 DNA reads as TGCGCCAGCAGCCCGACTAGTGAAGGGGGCTACGAGCAGTACTTC.